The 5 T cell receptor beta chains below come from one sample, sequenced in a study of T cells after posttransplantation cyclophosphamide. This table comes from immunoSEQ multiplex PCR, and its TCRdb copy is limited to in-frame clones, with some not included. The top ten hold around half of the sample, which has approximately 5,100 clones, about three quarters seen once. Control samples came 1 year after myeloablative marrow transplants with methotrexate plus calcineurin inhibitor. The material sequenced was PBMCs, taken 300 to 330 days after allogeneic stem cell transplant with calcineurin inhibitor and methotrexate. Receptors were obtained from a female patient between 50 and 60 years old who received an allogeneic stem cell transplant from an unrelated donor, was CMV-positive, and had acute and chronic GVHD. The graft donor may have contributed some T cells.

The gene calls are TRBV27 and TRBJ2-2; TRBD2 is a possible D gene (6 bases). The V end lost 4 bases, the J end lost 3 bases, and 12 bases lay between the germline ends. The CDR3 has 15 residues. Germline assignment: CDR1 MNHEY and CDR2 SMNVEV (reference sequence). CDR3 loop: CASSYRDSYTGELFF. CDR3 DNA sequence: TGTGCCAGCAGTTATCGGGACTCTTACACCGGGGAGCTGTTTTTT.

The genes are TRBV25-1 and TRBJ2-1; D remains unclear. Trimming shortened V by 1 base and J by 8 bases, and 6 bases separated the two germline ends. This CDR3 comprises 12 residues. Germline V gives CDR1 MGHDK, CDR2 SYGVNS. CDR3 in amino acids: CASSEFLDEQFF. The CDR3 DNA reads TGTGCCAGCAGTGAATTCCTCGATGAGCAGTTCTTC.

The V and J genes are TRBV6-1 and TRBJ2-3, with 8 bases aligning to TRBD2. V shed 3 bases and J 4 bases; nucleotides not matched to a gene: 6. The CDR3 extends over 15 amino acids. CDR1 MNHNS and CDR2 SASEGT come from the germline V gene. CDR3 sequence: CASSDLREDPDTQYF. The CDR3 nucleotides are TGTGCCAGCAGTGATTTGCGGGAGGACCCAGATACGCAGTATTTT.

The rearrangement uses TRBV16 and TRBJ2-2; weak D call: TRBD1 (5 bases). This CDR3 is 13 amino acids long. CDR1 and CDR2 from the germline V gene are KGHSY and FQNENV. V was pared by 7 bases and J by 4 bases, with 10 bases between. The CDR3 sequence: CASTSTVTGELFF. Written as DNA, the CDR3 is TGTGCCAGCACCTCGACAGTCACCGGGGAGCTGTTTTTT.

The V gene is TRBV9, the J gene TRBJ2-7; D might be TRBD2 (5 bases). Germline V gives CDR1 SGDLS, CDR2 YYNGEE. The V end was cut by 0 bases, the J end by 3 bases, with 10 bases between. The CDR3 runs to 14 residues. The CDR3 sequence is CASSVAFRGYEQYF. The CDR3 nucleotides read TGTGCCAGCAGCGTAGCATTCCGGGGCTACGAGCAGTACTTC.